These 19 T cell receptor beta chains were sequenced from one sample in a study of T cells in Graves' hyperthyroidism and ophthalmopathy. Amplification of TCR beta CDR3 regions was performed using RNA transcripts as template. HTBI primers were the set used in a first-round RT-PCR of the TCR CDR3. Using its own MiXCR run on the multiplex PCR reads, TCRdb lists one record per CDR3 protein. Of approximately 380,000 distinct CDR3 sequences in the sample, roughly 19% are singletons; the top ten hold about 3.7%. What was sequenced was blood. The origin of the receptors is a woman aged 18-30 years with Graves' hyperthyroidism.

This clonotype came up many times. This chain joins TRBV10-3 and TRBJ1-2; D remains ambiguous. This CDR3 spans 11 amino acids. The germline gives CDR1 ENHRY, CDR2 SYGVKD. V was cut by 11 bases and J by 4 bases, with 11 bases left in between. The CDR3 nucleotides are TGTGCCGCTCTCGGCGGCTATGGCTACACCTTC. Translation: CAALGGYGYTF.

This clonotype was recorded at least ten times. V and J are TRBV6-1 and TRBJ2-7; 11 nucleotides match TRBD2. Germline V CDR1 and CDR2: MNHNS, SASEGT. The CDR3 sequence is 17 residues long. The V and J ends lost 5 bases and 7 bases, in that order; junction bases with no gene match: 16. The CDR3: CASSRPSNPASGGEQYF. The CDR3 DNA reads TGTGCCAGCAGTAGGCCCTCTAACCCGGCTAGCGGGGGGGAGCAGTACTTC.

This clonotype was recorded at least ten times. The genes are TRBV27 and TRBJ1-1; D is ambiguous. From germline, CDR1 is MNHEY and CDR2 SMNVEV (reference sequence). Trimming shortened V by 5 bases and J by 0 bases, and 10 bases separated the two germline ends. The CDR3 consists of 14 residues. The CDR3 DNA sequence: TGTGCCAGCAGTATCAGCATTGTGAACACTGAAGCTTTCTTT. As protein: CASSISIVNTEAFF.

This clonotype has a count of ten or more. The chain employs TRBV2 and TRBJ1-2, with D uncertain. Germline V gene sequence: CDR1 SNHLY, CDR2 FYNNEI. V dropped 7 bases and J dropped 2 bases, with 11 bases sitting between them. The CDR3 covers 13 residues. CDR3: CASNHNGNYGYTF. CDR3 DNA: TGTGCCAGCAACCATAACGGGAACTATGGCTACACCTTC.

The chain recombines TRBV7-9 with TRBJ1-6; no firm D call. Germline loops: CDR1 SEHNR, CDR2 FQNEAQ (reference sequence). Deletions cut 1 base from V and 8 bases from J, with 6 bases between. The CDR3 covers 13 residues. In DNA, the CDR3 is TGTGCCAGCAGCTTAGACCTGGATTCACCCCTCCACTTT. This sequence encodes CASSLDLDSPLHF.

This clonotype has at least ten counts. The V call is TRBV6-5, the J call TRBJ1-2, with D maybe TRBD1 (5 bases). V lost 2 bases to trimming and J lost 7 bases, with 20 bases between them. The CDR3 is made up of 16 amino acids. CDR1 MNHEY and CDR2 SVGAGI come from the germline V gene. The CDR3 spells CASSYSPTDSPSGYTF. For the CDR3, the DNA is TGTGCCAGCAGTTACAGCCCGACAGACTCTCCTAGTGGCTACACCTTC.

The rearrangement uses TRBV12-3 or TRBV12-4 and TRBJ1-1, with D maybe TRBD1 (6 bases). There are 13 residues in the CDR3. V lost 7 bases and J 5 bases, leaving 14 bases between the germline ends. The CDR3 nucleotides are TGTGCCAGCACCAAAGGACAGATTACTGAAGCTTTCTTT. Protein sequence: CASTKGQITEAFF.

This clonotype was observed many times. This chain uses TRBV27 with TRBJ2-5, with 11 bases aligning to TRBD2. CDR1 and CDR2 (germline): MNHEY, SMNVEV (reference sequence). This CDR3 comprises 16 residues. The ends lost 5 bases at V and 3 bases at J; junction bases unmatched: 8. CDR3 protein: CASSRGGTSGKETQYF. As DNA, the CDR3 is TGTGCCAGCAGTCGCGGAGGGACTAGCGGAAAAGAGACCCAGTACTTC.

This clonotype was picked up many times. V gene TRBV19 combines with J gene TRBJ1-1; TRBD1 might be the D (5 bases). CDR1 and CDR2 from the germline V gene are LNHDA and SQIVND (reference sequence). V lost 6 bases to trimming and J lost 1 base, with 12 bases between them. This CDR3 spans 14 amino acids. The CDR3 DNA reads as TGTGCCAGTAGCCGTCGGCAGGGGAACACTGAAGCTTTCTTT. This sequence encodes CASSRRQGNTEAFF.

This clonotype is medium-sized within its sample. V is TRBV4-2 and J is TRBJ1-5; 9 nucleotides agree with TRBD1. V was clipped by 0 bases and J by 4 bases; unmatched bases: 1. Germline values: CDR1 LGHNA, CDR2 YNFKEQ. The CDR3 loop spans 15 amino acids. The CDR3 sequence is CASSQDGQGNQPQHF. The CDR3 region has the DNA TGTGCCAGCAGCCAAGATGGACAGGGGAATCAGCCCCAGCATTTT.

This clonotype occurred many times. The V call is TRBV3-1, the J call TRBJ2-1; D is undetermined. In germline, CDR1 is LGHDT, CDR2 YNNKEL (reference sequence). Trimming cost V 4 bases and J 9 bases, with 10 bases left between them. The CDR3 has 12 residues. CDR3 nucleotides: TGTGCCAGCAGCCCAGTTAGCACTGAGCAGTTCTTC. It encodes CASSPVSTEQFF.

This chain connects TRBV3-1 to TRBJ1-2; tentative D call: TRBD1 (5 bases). The germline V gene encodes CDR1 LGHDT and CDR2 YNNKEL (reference sequence). The CDR3 is 13 residues long. V was trimmed by 2 bases and J by 7 bases, leaving 11 bases between them. The CDR3 bases are TGTGCCAGCAGCCAAACGAACCAGGGTGGCTACACCTTC. Residues: CASSQTNQGGYTF.

This clonotype was counted ten times or more. The CDR3 DNA reads as TGTGCCAGCAGCTTAGGAAGGGACACTTCCTACGAGCAGTACTTC. Encoded protein: CASSLGRDTSYEQYF. V usage is TRBV7-8 and J usage is TRBJ2-7; perhaps TRBD1 as D (6 bases). The CDR3 runs 15 residues. Germline V gene data show CDR1 as SGHVS and CDR2 as FQNEAQ. The V end was cut by 1 base, the J end by 1 base, with 11 bases between.

This rearrangement joins TRBV9 to TRBJ2-2, with D perhaps matching TRBD2 (5 bases). CDR3 length: 13 amino acids. V was shortened by 0 bases and J by 6 bases, with 6 bases between the two germline ends. Germline V gene lookup returns CDR1 SGDLS and CDR2 YYNGEE. CDR3 nucleotide sequence: TGTGCCAGCAGCGTAGGGCGGGCCGGGGAGCTGTTTTTT. It yields the protein CASSVGRAGELFF.

In its sample, this clonotype was seen many times. The rearrangement joins TRBV6-5 to TRBJ1-2; D is uncertain. The CDR3 loop spans 13 amino acids. Trimming took 7 bases from V and 4 from J, leaving 13 bases between them. The germline V gene encodes CDR1 MNHEY and CDR2 SVGAGI. CDR3 in DNA: TGTGCCAGCAAAGTTACGTCCGGCTATGGCTACACCTTC. It encodes CASKVTSGYGYTF.

Many counts were recorded for this clonotype. The CDR3 spells CASSPTGTAPYGYTF. CDR3 DNA sequence: TGTGCCAGCAGCCCCACAGGGACAGCGCCCTATGGCTACACCTTC. V usage is TRBV11-2 and J usage is TRBJ1-2; TRBD1 matches 7 bases. V dropped 5 bases and J dropped 4; count of bases not matched to a gene: 10. CDR1 and CDR2 from the germline V gene are SGHAT and FQNNGV. The CDR3 sequence is 15 residues long.

This clonotype was counted ten times or more. This chain joins TRBV24-1 and TRBJ2-2; 7 nucleotides line up with TRBD2. Trimming removed 4 bases from V and 13 bases from J; junction bases left unmatched: 8. The CDR3 sequence is 13 residues long. Looked up from germline, CDR1 is KGHDR and CDR2 is SFDVKD. CDR3 region: CATSDPTSPVLFF. CDR3 DNA: TGTGCCACCAGTGACCCGACTAGCCCTGTGCTGTTTTTT.

In its sample, this clonotype was seen many times. This chain connects TRBV5-1 to TRBJ2-7; 10 bases fit TRBD2. From germline, CDR1 is SGHRS and CDR2 YFSETQ. CDR3 length: 14 amino acids. J gave up 10 bases and V 4 bases, and 11 bases lay outside the gene matches. CDR3 in amino acids: CASSPGASGGLQYF. The CDR3 nucleotides are TGCGCCAGCAGCCCGGGGGCTAGCGGGGGCCTTCAGTACTTC.

The chain carries TRBV6-5 and TRBJ2-7; TRBD2 agrees at 9 bases. The CDR3 loop spans 15 amino acids. Looked up from germline, CDR1 is MNHEY and CDR2 is SVGAGI. V gave up 3 bases and J gave up 1 base; unmatched junction bases: 4. CDR3 nucleotides: TGTGCCAGCAGTTATAGGGCGGGAGGGTCCTACGAGCAGTACTTC. Translating gives CASSYRAGGSYEQYF.